Below, 25 T cell receptor beta chains from the same sample are listed, as sequenced in a study of human T cells and chemical hapten exposure. TCRdb itself ran the RACE reads through MiXCR, one entry per CDR3 protein. The sample shows over 75,000 distinct CDR3 sequences, 7.5% to 9% of them seen only once. Noted time point: patch test 1, 2 weeks after DPC sensitization. Treatment given: therapeutic diphenylcyclopropenone sensitization with weekly scalp DPC. Material: whole blood, obtained in connection with sensitization to the hapten diphenylcyclopropenone (DPC). The receptor set was obtained from a woman under 40 with alopecia areata. Some clones in this sample may be carry-over from other donors' samples.

At least ten counts were recorded for this clonotype. This chain links TRBV29-1 with TRBJ2-7; D may match TRBD1 or TRBD2 (5 bases each). Trimming left V 5 bases short and J 5 bases short, with 13 bases between. This CDR3 has 12 amino acids. Germline lookup yields CDR1 SQVTM and CDR2 ANQGSEA. Here the CDR3 DNA reads TGCAGCGTTAGAGGGGTTCAAGACGAGCAGTACTTC. The encoded protein is CSVRGVQDEQYF.

This clonotype has a count of ten or more. The gene calls are TRBV29-1 and TRBJ2-2, with TRBD1 as a possible D gene (5 bases). Germline assignment: CDR1 SQVTM and CDR2 ANQGSEA. The V gene lost 7 bases and the J gene lost 4 bases, with 10 bases spanning the gap. The CDR3 has 12 residues. The CDR3 region is CSAKTATGELFF. CDR3 sequence (DNA): TGCAGCGCCAAGACAGCCACCGGGGAGCTGTTTTTT.

The sample holds many counts of this clonotype. The chain employs TRBV27 and TRBJ2-5; D remains ambiguous. The germline V gene has CDR1 MNHEY and CDR2 SMNVEV (reference sequence). The CDR3 covers 14 residues. Trimming pared 7 bases from V and 3 bases from J, leaving 15 bases between. DNA for the CDR3: TGTGCCAGCACTTATGGCACCACTGAAGAGACCCAGTACTTC. It codes for CASTYGTTEETQYF.

Ten or more counts support this clonotype. The chain couples TRBV6-1 to TRBJ2-1; no clear D gene. The CDR3 is 14 residues long. Trimming removed 2 bases at V and 5 bases at J, with 10 bases between. In germline, CDR1 is MNHNS, CDR2 SASEGT. CDR3 coding DNA: TGTGCCAGCAGTGAATCAACCACTCACAATGAGCAGTTCTTC. It translates to CASSESTTHNEQFF.

This clonotype has a handful of counts. The chain has TRBV6-5 and TRBJ1-1; D call uncertain. Germline CDR1 MNHEY, CDR2 SVGAGI. Trimming took off 3 bases at V and 3 bases at J, with 5 bases between the two ends. The CDR3 sequence is 12 residues long. The CDR3 protein is CASSYGDTEAFF. Written as DNA, the CDR3 is TGTGCCAGCAGTTATGGCGACACTGAAGCTTTCTTT.

This clonotype was counted many times. V is TRBV7-2 and J is TRBJ2-3; D is possibly TRBD2 (6 bases). Trimming pared 2 bases from V and 4 bases from J, leaving 16 bases between. Germline V gene data show CDR1 as SGHTA and CDR2 as FQGNSA. The CDR3 loop spans 16 amino acids. CDR3 coding DNA: TGTGCCAGCAGCTTAAAAGGCGGGGCGGGCGCAGATACGCAGTATTTT. Protein product: CASSLKGGAGADTQYF.

In this sample, this clonotype turned up many times. The rearrangement uses TRBV6-6 and TRBJ1-1; TRBD1 is a possible D gene (6 bases). Trimming removed 3 bases from V and 0 bases from J, with 11 bases in between. The CDR3 extends over 15 amino acids. Germline loops: CDR1 MNHNY, CDR2 SVGAGI (reference sequence). The CDR3 spells CASSYPQGMNTEAFF. Written as DNA, the CDR3 is TGTGCCAGCAGTTATCCACAGGGAATGAACACTGAAGCTTTCTTT.

This clonotype came up many times. The chain uses TRBV29-1 and TRBJ1-4, with 7 nucleotides matching TRBD1. CDR3 length equals 12 residues. Per germline, CDR1 SQVTM and CDR2 ANQGSEA. The junction had 1 base not matched to a gene; V was cut back by 6 bases and J by 3 bases. CDR3 DNA: TGCAGCGTCAGGGGGTCTAATGAAAAACTGTTTTTT. Amino acids: CSVRGSNEKLFF.

V usage is TRBV5-6 and J usage is TRBJ2-2, with D possibly TRBD2 on 6 matching bases. CDR3 length equals 15 residues. V was cut by 4 bases and J by 5 bases, with 15 bases left in between. The germline CDR1 and CDR2 sequences are SGHDT and YYEEEE. The CDR3: CASSPQVEGTGELFF. CDR3 sequence (DNA): TGTGCCAGCAGCCCCCAAGTGGAGGGGACCGGGGAGCTGTTTTTT.

J is TRBJ1-6 and V is TRBV12-3 or TRBV12-4, with D maybe TRBD1 (6 bases). The V end was cut by 3 bases, the J end by 6 bases, with 15 bases between. The CDR3 has 16 amino acids. CDR3 residues: CASSFGDNGGNSPLHF. CDR3 nucleotides: TGTGCCAGCAGTTTTGGGGACAATGGGGGTAATTCACCCCTCCACTTT.

This clonotype was detected ten times or more. The chain uses TRBV3-1 and TRBJ1-2; 7 nucleotides agree with TRBD1. In germline, CDR1 is LGHDT, CDR2 YNNKEL (reference sequence). V lost 0 bases, J lost 2 bases, and 6 bases stayed unmatched. The CDR3 has 16 amino acids. In DNA, the CDR3 is TGTGCCAGCAGCCAAGATGGCCCAGGGGGGAACTATGGCTACACCTTC. Its protein product is CASSQDGPGGNYGYTF.

The table lists this clonotype with many counts. The gene calls are TRBV25-1 and TRBJ1-1, with TRBD1 matching over 9 bases. The CDR3 length is 13 residues. Germline V gene lookup returns CDR1 MGHDK and CDR2 SYGVNS. Trimming took 6 bases from V and 7 from J; bases not matched to a gene: 6. CDR3 DNA: TGTGCCAGCAGCCTGGACAGGGGAAGTGAAGCTTTCTTT. Translation: CASSLDRGSEAFF.

This clonotype has a count of ten or more. The chain has TRBV5-1 and TRBJ2-6; D is unclear. The CDR3 totals 15 residues. V was clipped by 0 bases and J by 0 bases, with 4 bases between them. CDR1 and CDR2 from the germline V gene are SGHRS and YFSETQ. The CDR3 loop is CASSLESSGANVLTF. The CDR3 DNA follows: TGCGCCAGCAGCTTGGAGTCCTCTGGGGCCAACGTCCTGACTTTC.

This clonotype was seen a handful of times. The CDR3 sequence: CASSRGGTTDTQYF. In DNA form, the CDR3 reads TGTGCCAGCAGTCGGGGGGGGACGACAGATACGCAGTATTTT. The rearrangement links TRBV6-2 or TRBV6-3 to TRBJ2-3; 8 bases map to TRBD2. With V trimmed by 5 bases and J by 3 bases, 4 bases remained unmatched. The CDR3 runs 14 residues. The germline CDR1 and CDR2 sequences are MNHEY and SVGEGT.

This clonotype was seen at least ten times. The chain uses TRBV7-8 and TRBJ1-5; D not certain. This CDR3 contains 15 residues. The germline V gene has CDR1 SGHVS and CDR2 FQNEAQ. V gave up 1 base and J gave up 0 bases, with 7 bases separating them. The CDR3 here is CASSLGASSNQPQHF. DNA of the CDR3: TGTGCCAGCAGCTTAGGGGCAAGTAGCAATCAGCCCCAGCATTTT. The full variable domain, rest sourced from reference TRBV7-8 and TRBJ1-5, is GAGVSQSPRYKVAKRGQDVALRCDPISGHVSLFWYQQALGQGPEFLTYFQNEAQLDKSGLPSDRFFAERPEGSVSTLKIQRTQQEDSAVYLCASSLGASSNQPQHFGDGTRLSIL.

The chain has TRBV5-6 and TRBJ2-3, with no clear D. Germline V gene data show CDR1 as SGHDT and CDR2 as YYEEEE. The CDR3 loop spans 14 amino acids. V lost 4 bases, J lost 6 bases, and 15 bases lay in between. The CDR3 DNA sequence: TGTGCCAGCAGCCGTGCCAACTCCCCCGATACGCAGTATTTT. As protein: CASSRANSPDTQYF.

Points on this clonotype: With a much larger clone just one base away, this may be a read error. The chain uses TRBV12-3 or TRBV12-4 and TRBJ1-2; D is unclear. The germline V and J ends were trimmed by 3 bases and 1 base, with 6 bases remaining between them. The CDR3 runs 13 residues. The CDR3, as DNA: TGTGCCAGCAGTTTGGCTAGTAACTATGGCTACACCTTC. Translation: CASSLASNYGYTF.

Ten or more counts support this clonotype. The chain links TRBV6-5 to TRBJ2-3; TRBD2 aligns across 10 bases. The V and J ends lost 6 bases and 2 bases, in that order; junction bases with no gene match: 5. This CDR3 is 15 amino acids long. The germline gives CDR1 MNHEY, CDR2 SVGAGI. The CDR3 DNA reads as TGTGCCAGCAGCCCTAGCGGGGGCAACACAGATACGCAGTATTTT. It specifies CASSPSGGNTDTQYF.

The J gene is TRBJ2-1, the V gene TRBV27; D possibly uses TRBD1 or TRBD2 (5 bases each). Germline V gives CDR1 MNHEY, CDR2 SMNVEV (reference sequence). V lost 3 bases, J lost 9 bases, and 9 bases lay in between. The CDR3 spans 12 residues. In DNA form, the CDR3 reads TGTGCCAGCAGTTTTCATGGGGGTGAGCAGTTCTTC. This sequence encodes CASSFHGGEQFF.

The chain recombines TRBV3-1 with TRBJ1-4, with no clear D. Looked up from germline, CDR1 is LGHDT and CDR2 is YNNKEL (reference sequence). This CDR3 comprises 14 residues. V was clipped by 1 base and J by 5 bases, with 8 bases between them. The CDR3 DNA follows: TGTGCCAGCAGCCAAGGGACGGGGAATGAAAAACTGTTTTTT. It encodes CASSQGTGNEKLFF.

This clonotype was recorded many times. V usage is TRBV7-3 and J usage is TRBJ2-3, with 12 bases matching TRBD2. CDR3 length equals 17 residues. J lost 5 bases, V lost 3 bases, and 9 bases had no gene match. Germline V gives CDR1 SGHTA, CDR2 FQGTGA. The CDR3 reads CASSFSSGGAVGDTQYF. DNA for the CDR3: TGTGCCAGCAGCTTTTCTAGCGGGGGGGCCGTAGGAGATACGCAGTATTTT.

This clonotype was detected ten times or more. The V gene is TRBV20-1, the J gene TRBJ2-7, with TRBD2 matching over 7 bases. J lost 0 bases, V lost 4 bases, and 3 bases had no gene match. The CDR3 is 13 residues long. CDR1 DFQATT and CDR2 SNEGSKA come from the germline V gene (reference sequence). Written as DNA, the CDR3 is TGCAGTGCTAAGGGGACTATCTCCTACGAGCAGTACTTC. Protein product: CSAKGTISYEQYF.

J is TRBJ2-1 and V is TRBV5-1; D is undetermined. CDR1 is SGHRS, CDR2 YFSETQ, per germline. V lost 2 bases and J 5 bases, leaving 14 bases between the germline ends. The CDR3 loop spans 15 amino acids. CDR3 loop: CASSFERAKNNEQFF. CDR3 in DNA: TGCGCCAGCAGCTTTGAACGGGCTAAGAACAATGAGCAGTTCTTC.

This clonotype has at least ten counts. The chain combines TRBV12-3 or TRBV12-4 with TRBJ2-3, with a weak D call TRBD2 (6 bases). The CDR3 length is 14 residues. Trimming took 3 bases from V and 1 from J, leaving 8 bases between them. The CDR3 reads CASSFWEGTDTQYF. DNA of the CDR3: TGTGCCAGCAGTTTCTGGGAGGGCACAGATACGCAGTATTTT.

This clonotype was detected a few times. This chain uses TRBV15 with TRBJ1-5, with TRBD1 identical over 9 bases. This CDR3 has 15 residues. V lost 6 bases to trimming and J lost 0 bases; unmatched junction nucleotides: 3. Per the germline V gene, CDR1 is LNHNV and CDR2 is YYDKDF (reference sequence). CDR3 amino acids: CATSLDRGSNQPQHF. CDR3 nucleotide sequence: TGTGCCACCAGTTTGGACAGGGGTAGCAATCAGCCCCAGCATTTT.